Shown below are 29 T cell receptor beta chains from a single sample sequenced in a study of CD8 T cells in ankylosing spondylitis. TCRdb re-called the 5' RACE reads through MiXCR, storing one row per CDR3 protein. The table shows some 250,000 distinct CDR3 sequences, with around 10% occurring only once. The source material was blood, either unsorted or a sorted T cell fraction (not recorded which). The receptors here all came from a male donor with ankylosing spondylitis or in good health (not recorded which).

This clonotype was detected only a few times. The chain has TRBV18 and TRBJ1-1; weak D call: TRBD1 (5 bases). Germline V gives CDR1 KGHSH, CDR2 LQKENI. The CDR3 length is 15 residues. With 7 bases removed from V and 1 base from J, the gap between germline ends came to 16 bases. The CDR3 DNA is TGTGCCAGCTGTACATCCGCAGGGCAGAACACTGAAGCTTTCTTT. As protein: CASCTSAGQNTEAFF. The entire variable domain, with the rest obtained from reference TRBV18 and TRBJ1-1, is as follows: NAGVMQNPRHLVRRRGQEARLRCSPMKGHSHVYWYRQLPEEGLKFMVYLQKENIIDESGMPKERFSAEFPKEGPSILRIQQVVRGDSAAYFCASCTSAGQNTEAFFGQGTRLTVV.

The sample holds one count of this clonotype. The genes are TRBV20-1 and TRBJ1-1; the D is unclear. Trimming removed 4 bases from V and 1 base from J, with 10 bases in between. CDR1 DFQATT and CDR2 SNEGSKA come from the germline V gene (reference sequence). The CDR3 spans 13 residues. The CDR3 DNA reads TGCAGTGCTAAGAGATTTCCGAACACTGAAGCTTTCTTT. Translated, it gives CSAKRFPNTEAFF.

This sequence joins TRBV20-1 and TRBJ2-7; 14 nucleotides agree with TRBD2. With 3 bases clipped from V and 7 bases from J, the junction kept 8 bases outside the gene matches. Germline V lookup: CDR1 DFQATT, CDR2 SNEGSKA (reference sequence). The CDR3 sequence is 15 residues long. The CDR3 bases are TGCAGTGCTAGGGAGGGACTAGCGGGAGTCTTAGAGCAGTACTTC. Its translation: CSAREGLAGVLEQYF.

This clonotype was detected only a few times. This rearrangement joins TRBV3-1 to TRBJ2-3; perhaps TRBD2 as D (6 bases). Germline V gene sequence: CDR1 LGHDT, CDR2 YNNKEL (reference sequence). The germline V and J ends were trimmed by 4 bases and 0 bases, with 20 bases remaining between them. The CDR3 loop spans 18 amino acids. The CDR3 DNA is TGTGCCAGCAGCCCCCCGGCCTATAGCGGAATAAGCACAGATACGCAGTATTTT. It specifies CASSPPAYSGISTDTQYF.

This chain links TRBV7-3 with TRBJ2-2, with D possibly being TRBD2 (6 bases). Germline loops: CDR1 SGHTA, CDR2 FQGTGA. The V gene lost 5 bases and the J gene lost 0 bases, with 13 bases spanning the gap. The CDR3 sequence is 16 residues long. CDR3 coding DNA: TGTGCCAGCAGCCCGATGACTAGTTCGAACACCGGGGAGCTGTTTTTT. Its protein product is CASSPMTSSNTGELFF.

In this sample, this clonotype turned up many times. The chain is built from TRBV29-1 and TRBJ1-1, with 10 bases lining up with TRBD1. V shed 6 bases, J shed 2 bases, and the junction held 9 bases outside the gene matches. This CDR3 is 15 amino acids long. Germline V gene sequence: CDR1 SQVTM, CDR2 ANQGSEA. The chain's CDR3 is CSVVKRQGANTEAFF. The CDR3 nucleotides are TGCAGCGTAGTAAAGAGACAGGGGGCCAACACTGAAGCTTTCTTT.

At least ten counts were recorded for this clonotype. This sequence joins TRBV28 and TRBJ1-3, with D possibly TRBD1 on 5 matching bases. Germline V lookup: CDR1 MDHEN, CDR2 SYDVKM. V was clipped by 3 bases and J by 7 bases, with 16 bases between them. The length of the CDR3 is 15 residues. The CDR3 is CASSLVRKGRNTIYF. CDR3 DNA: TGTGCCAGCAGTTTGGTGAGGAAGGGGCGCAACACCATATATTTT. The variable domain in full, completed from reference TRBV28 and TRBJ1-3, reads DVKVTQSSRYLVKRTGEKVFLECVQDMDHENMFWYRQDPGLGLRLIYFSYDVKMKEKGDIPEGYSVSREKKERFSLILESASTNQTSMYLCASSLVRKGRNTIYFGEGSWLTVV.

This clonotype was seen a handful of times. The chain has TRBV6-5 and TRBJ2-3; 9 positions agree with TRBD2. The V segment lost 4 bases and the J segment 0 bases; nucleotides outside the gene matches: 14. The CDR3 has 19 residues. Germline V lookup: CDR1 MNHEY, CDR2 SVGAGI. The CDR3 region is CASSSPRGRGGLSTDTQYF. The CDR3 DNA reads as TGTGCCAGCAGTTCCCCTCGGGGGCGGGGGGGCCTAAGCACAGATACGCAGTATTTT.

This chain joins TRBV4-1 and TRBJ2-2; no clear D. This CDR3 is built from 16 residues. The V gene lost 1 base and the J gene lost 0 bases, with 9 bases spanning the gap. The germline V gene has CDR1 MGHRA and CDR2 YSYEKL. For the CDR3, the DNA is TGCGCCAGCAGCCAAGTCGTTCGGACGAACACCGGGGAGCTGTTTTTT. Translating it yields CASSQVVRTNTGELFF.

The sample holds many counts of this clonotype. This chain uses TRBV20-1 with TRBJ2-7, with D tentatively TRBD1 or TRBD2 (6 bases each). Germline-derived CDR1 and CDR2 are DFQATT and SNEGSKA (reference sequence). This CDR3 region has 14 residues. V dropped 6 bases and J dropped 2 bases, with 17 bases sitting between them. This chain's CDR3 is CSARGTPPTYEQYF. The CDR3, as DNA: TGCAGTGCGCGCGGGACACCCCCCACCTACGAGCAGTACTTC.

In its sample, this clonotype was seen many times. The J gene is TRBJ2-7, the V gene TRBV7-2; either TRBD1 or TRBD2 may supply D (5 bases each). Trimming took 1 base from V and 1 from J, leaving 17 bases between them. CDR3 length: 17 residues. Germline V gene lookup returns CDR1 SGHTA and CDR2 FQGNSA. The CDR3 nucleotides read TGTGCCAGCAGCTTAGGGGGATTCGGGGCTGCGTCCTACGAGCAGTACTTC. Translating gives CASSLGGFGAASYEQYF.

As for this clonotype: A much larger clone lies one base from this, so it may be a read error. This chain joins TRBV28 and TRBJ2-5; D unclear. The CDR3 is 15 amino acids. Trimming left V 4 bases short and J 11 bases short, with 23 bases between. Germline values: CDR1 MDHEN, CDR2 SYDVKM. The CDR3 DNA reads TGTGCCAGCAGTTCACGGAGTGACTGTCGCAGGACGCAGTACTTC. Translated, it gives CASSSRSDCRRTQYF.

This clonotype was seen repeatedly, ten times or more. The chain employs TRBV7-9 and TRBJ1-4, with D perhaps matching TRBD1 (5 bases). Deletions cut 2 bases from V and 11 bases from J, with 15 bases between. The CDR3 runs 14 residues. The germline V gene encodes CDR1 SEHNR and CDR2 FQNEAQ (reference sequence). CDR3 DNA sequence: TGTGCCAGCAGCTTATCTTCGACAGCGGGGAAACTGTTTTTT. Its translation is CASSLSSTAGKLFF.

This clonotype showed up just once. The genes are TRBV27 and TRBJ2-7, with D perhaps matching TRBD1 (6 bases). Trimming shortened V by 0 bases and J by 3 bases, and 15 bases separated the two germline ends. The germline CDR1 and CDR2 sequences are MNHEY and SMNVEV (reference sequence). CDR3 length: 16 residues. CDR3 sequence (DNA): TGTGCCAGCAGTTTATCCTTCGGACAGACTGACTACGAGCAGTACTTC. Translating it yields CASSLSFGQTDYEQYF.

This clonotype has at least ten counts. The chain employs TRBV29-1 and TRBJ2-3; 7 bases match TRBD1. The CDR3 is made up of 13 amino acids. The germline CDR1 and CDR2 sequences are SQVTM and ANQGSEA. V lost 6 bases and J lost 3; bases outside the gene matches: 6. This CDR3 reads CSVRTGVTDTQYF. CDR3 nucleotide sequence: TGCAGCGTCCGCACAGGGGTGACAGATACGCAGTATTTT.

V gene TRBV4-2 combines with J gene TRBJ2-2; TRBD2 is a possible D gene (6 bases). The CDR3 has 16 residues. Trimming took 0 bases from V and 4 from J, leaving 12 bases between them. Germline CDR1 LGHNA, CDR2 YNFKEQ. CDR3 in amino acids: CASSQEVGTSTGELFF. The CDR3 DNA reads TGTGCCAGCAGCCAAGAAGTAGGGACTTCCACCGGGGAGCTGTTTTTT.

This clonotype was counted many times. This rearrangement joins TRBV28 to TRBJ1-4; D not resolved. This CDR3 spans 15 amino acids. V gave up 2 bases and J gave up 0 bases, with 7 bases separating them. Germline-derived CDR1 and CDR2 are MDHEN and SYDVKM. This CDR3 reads CASSLADATNEKLFF. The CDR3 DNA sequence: TGTGCCAGCAGTTTAGCGGATGCAACTAATGAAAAACTGTTTTTT.

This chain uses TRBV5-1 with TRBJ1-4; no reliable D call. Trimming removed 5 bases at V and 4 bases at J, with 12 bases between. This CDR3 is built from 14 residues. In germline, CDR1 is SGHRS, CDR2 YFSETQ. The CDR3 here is CASSYTTGNEKLFF. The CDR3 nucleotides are TGCGCCAGCAGTTATACGACGGGTAATGAAAAACTGTTTTTT.

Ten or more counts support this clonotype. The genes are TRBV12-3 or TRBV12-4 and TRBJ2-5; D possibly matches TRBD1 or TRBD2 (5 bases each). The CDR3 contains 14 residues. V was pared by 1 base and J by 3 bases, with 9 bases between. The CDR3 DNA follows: TGTGCCAGCAGTTTAGAGGGACCCGAAGAGACCCAGTACTTC. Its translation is CASSLEGPEETQYF.

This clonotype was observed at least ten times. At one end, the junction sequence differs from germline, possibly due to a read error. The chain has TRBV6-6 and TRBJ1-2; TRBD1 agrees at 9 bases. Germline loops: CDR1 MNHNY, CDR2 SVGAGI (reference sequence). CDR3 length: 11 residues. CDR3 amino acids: CASSSTGGCTF. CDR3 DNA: TGTGCCAGCAGTTCTACAGGGGGCTGCACCTTC.

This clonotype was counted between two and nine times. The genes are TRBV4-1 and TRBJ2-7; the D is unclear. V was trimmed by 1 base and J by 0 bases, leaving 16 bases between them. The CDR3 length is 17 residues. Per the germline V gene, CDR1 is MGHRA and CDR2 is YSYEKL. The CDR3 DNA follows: TGCGCCAGCAGCCAAGCCTCAAGCAGAATGAGCTCCTACGAGCAGTACTTC. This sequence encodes CASSQASSRMSSYEQYF.

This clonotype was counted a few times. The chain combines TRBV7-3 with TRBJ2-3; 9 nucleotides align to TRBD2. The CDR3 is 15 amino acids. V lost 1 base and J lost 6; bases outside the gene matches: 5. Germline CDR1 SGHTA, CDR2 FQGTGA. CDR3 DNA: TGTGCCAGCAGCTTAAGCGGGGGGGCACCCGATACGCAGTATTTT. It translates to CASSLSGGAPDTQYF.

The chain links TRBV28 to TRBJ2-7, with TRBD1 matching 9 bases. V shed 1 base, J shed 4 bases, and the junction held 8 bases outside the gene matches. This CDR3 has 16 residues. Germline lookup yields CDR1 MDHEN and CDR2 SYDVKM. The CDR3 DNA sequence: TGTGCCAGCAGTTTATCCCCCGGGACAGGGCGTTACGAGCAGTACTTC. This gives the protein CASSLSPGTGRYEQYF.

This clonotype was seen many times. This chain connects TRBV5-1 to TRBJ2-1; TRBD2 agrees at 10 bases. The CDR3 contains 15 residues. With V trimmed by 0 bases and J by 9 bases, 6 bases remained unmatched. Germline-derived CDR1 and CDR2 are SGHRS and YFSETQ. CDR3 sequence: CASSLGASGSGEQFF. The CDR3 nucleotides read TGCGCCAGCAGCTTGGGCGCTAGCGGGAGTGGTGAGCAGTTCTTC.

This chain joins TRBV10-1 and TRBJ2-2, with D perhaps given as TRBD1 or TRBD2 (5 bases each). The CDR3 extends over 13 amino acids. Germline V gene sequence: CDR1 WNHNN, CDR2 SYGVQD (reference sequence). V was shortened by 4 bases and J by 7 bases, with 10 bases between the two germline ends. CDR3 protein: CASSGGFIGELFF. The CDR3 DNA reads TGCGCCAGCAGTGGGGGGTTCATCGGGGAGCTGTTTTTT.

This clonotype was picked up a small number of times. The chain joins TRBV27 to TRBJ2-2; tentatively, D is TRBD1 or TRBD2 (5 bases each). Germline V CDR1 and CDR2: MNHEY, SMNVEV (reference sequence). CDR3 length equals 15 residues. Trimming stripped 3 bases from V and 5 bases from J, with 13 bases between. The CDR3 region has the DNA TGTGCCAGCAGTTTGCGAGGGGCAAGAACCGGGGAGCTGTTTTTT. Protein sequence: CASSLRGARTGELFF.

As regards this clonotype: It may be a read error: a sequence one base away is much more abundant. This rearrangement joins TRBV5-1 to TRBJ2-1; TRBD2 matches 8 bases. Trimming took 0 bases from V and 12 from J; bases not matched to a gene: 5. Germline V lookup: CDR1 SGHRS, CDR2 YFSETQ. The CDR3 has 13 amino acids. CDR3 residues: CASSLEAGDAQFF. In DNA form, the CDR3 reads TGCGCCAGCAGCTTGGAAGCGGGAGATGCGCAGTTCTTC. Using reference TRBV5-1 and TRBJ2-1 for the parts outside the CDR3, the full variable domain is KAGVTQTPRYLIKTRGQQVTLSCSPISGHRSVSWYQQTPGQGLQFLFEYFSETQRNKGNFPGRFSGRQFSNSRSEMNVSTLELGDSALYLCASSLEAGDAQFFGPGTRLTVL.

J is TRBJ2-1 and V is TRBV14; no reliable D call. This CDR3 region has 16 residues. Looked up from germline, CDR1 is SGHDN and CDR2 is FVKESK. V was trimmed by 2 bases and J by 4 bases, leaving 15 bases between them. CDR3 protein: CASSQSPGPAYNEQFF. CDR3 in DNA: TGTGCCAGCAGCCAAAGTCCCGGGCCTGCTTACAATGAGCAGTTCTTC.

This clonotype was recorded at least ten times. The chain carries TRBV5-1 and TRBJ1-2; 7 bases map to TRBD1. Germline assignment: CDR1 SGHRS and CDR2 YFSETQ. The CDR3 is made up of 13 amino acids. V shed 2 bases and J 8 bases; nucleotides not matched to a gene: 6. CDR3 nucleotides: TGCGCCAGCAGCTTAGACAGGGCCGAAGGCTACACCTTC. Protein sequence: CASSLDRAEGYTF. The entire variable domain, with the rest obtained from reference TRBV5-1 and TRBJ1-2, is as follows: KAGVTQTPRYLIKTRGQQVTLSCSPISGHRSVSWYQQTPGQGLQFLFEYFSETQRNKGNFPGRFSGRQFSNSRSEMNVSTLELGDSALYLCASSLDRAEGYTFGSGTRLTVV.